Sequencing of this T cell receptor beta chain was carried out in a study of shared clonotypes between healthy human individuals. Looking at the study overall: A couple of women and a few men aged 18 to 49 made up the donors.

The unsorted PBMC sample used ten immunoSEQ deep assay plates. Profiling relied on immunoSEQ multiplex PCR, and the TCRdb table lists in-frame clones only, not all of them. The data show about 510,000 clones, 60% to 80% seen once. The donor population consisted of healthy HIV-negative adults with no recent acute infections or vaccinations. The germline gives CDR1 SGDLS, CDR2 YYNGEE. J was trimmed by 7 bases and V by 3 bases; bases with no gene match: 7. The CDR3 extends over 15 amino acids. This clone appeared a few times. The TCR was taken from a woman in her 40s in good health. Some clones in this sample may be carry-over from other donors' samples. Material for sequencing was PBMCs. The chain carries TRBV9 and TRBJ2-1, with TRBD1 identical over 10 bases. The CDR3 DNA reads as TGTGCCAGCAGCGCCTTGACAGGGGGCCCAAATGAGCAGTTCTTC. It yields the protein CASSALTGGPNEQFF.